Shown below are 23 T cell receptor beta chains from a single sample sequenced in a study of cytomegalovirus exposure and HLA in healthy donors. Method: immunoSEQ multiplex PCR; TCRdb's copy keeps in-frame clones and lacks some. The data show tens of thousands of clones, 93% seen once. Sequences were obtained from PBMCs. The receptors here all came from a man aged 18 to 29 in good health and CMV-seronegative.

This sequence joins TRBV19 and TRBJ1-4; TRBD1 matches at 7 bases. Trimming cost V 1 base and J 5 bases; bases outside gene matches: 7. The V gene's germline CDR1 is LNHDA and CDR2 SQIVND (reference sequence). The CDR3 extends over 16 amino acids. CDR3 in amino acids: CASSIAQPGQNEKLFF. The CDR3, as DNA: TGTGCCAGTAGTATAGCCCAGCCGGGACAGAATGAAAAACTGTTTTTT.

V usage is TRBV12-5 and J usage is TRBJ2-3, with 9 bases aligning to TRBD2. The V segment lost 6 bases and the J segment 1 base; nucleotides outside the gene matches: 2. Per the germline V gene, CDR1 is LGHNT and CDR2 is FRNRAP. The length of the CDR3 is 14 residues. The CDR3 spells CASGASGGTDTQYF. CDR3 DNA sequence: TGTGCTAGTGGCGCTAGCGGGGGCACAGATACGCAGTATTTT.

The chain joins TRBV10-2 to TRBJ2-7, with D perhaps matching TRBD1 (7 bases). Trimming removed 6 bases at V and 3 bases at J, with 18 bases between. CDR3 length: 15 amino acids. Germline CDR1 and CDR2: WSHSY and SAAADI. CDR3 coding DNA: TGCGCCAGCAGCCCCTCGGCAGGGGGGTACTACGAGCAGTACTTC. Translated: CASSPSAGGYYEQYF.

The chain links TRBV5-1 to TRBJ2-3; 8 bases match TRBD2. The CDR3 extends over 14 amino acids. J lost 2 bases, V lost 6 bases, and 5 bases had no gene match. The germline V gene encodes CDR1 SGHRS and CDR2 YFSETQ. CDR3 region: CASNSGEYTDTQYF. CDR3 sequence (DNA): TGCGCCAGCAATAGCGGGGAGTACACAGATACGCAGTATTTT.

The V gene is TRBV9, the J gene TRBJ2-5; no clear D. Trimming pared 3 bases from V and 4 bases from J, leaving 10 bases between. CDR3 length equals 13 residues. The germline gives CDR1 SGDLS, CDR2 YYNGEE. The CDR3 loop reads CASSDGRSETQYF. The CDR3 region has the DNA TGTGCCAGCAGCGATGGCCGATCAGAGACCCAGTACTTC.

The chain combines TRBV6-5 with TRBJ2-7, with a weak D call TRBD1 (6 bases). This CDR3 is built from 15 residues. Per germline, CDR1 MNHEY and CDR2 SVGAGI. Trimming took off 1 base at V and 0 bases at J, with 10 bases between the two ends. The CDR3 loop is CASSYWTAFSYEQYF. The CDR3 coding sequence is TGTGCCAGCAGTTACTGGACAGCCTTCTCCTACGAGCAGTACTTC.

V and J are TRBV30 and TRBJ2-2; 7 nucleotides line up with TRBD1. The CDR3 loop spans 14 amino acids. Trimming removed 2 bases from V and 5 bases from J; junction bases left unmatched: 5. Germline values: CDR1 GTSNPN, CDR2 SVGIG (reference sequence). The CDR3 is CAWSRGQRTGELFF. The DNA of the CDR3 is TGTGCCTGGAGTAGGGGACAGAGAACCGGGGAGCTGTTTTTT.

The chain couples TRBV27 to TRBJ2-7; 9 bases agree with TRBD1. The CDR3 extends over 15 amino acids. The germline gives CDR1 MNHEY, CDR2 SMNVEV (reference sequence). After removal of 6 bases from V and 3 bases from J, the junction contained 9 bases not matched to a gene. The CDR3 spells CASRTLGTGYYEQYF. DNA for the CDR3: TGTGCCAGCAGAACCCTCGGGACAGGGTACTACGAGCAGTACTTC.

The chain has TRBV6-1 and TRBJ1-2; 11 positions agree with TRBD1. The length of the CDR3 is 15 residues. Trimming at V came to 4 bases and at J to 4 bases, leaving 5 bases not matched to a gene. Per the germline V gene, CDR1 is MNHNS and CDR2 is SASEGT. CDR3 residues: CASSGTGGFGYGYTF. In nucleotides, the CDR3 is TGTGCCAGCAGTGGGACAGGGGGCTTCGGCTATGGCTACACCTTC.

The chain couples TRBV6-1 to TRBJ1-3; D unresolved. CDR1 and CDR2 (germline): MNHNS, SASEGT. V was pared by 3 bases and J by 0 bases, with 9 bases between. The CDR3 has 15 residues. Here the CDR3 reads CASSDWSSSGNTIYF. The CDR3 DNA is TGTGCCAGCAGTGACTGGAGTTCCTCTGGAAACACCATATATTTT.

This clone was seen just once. This chain uses TRBV5-6 with TRBJ2-3; 8 positions match TRBD1. The J segment lost 1 base and the V segment lost 4 bases, leaving 8 bases of the junction unmatched. The CDR3 totals 16 residues. Germline CDR1 and CDR2: SGHDT and YYEEEE. Here the CDR3 reads CASSPDRVGRTDTQYF. In nucleotides, the CDR3 is TGTGCCAGCAGCCCGGACAGGGTGGGACGCACAGATACGCAGTATTTT.

The rearrangement uses TRBV25-1 and TRBJ1-5, with D tentatively TRBD1 (6 bases). Germline-derived CDR1 and CDR2 are MGHDK and SYGVNS. CDR3 length equals 15 residues. Trimming shortened V by 5 bases and J by 3 bases, and 14 bases separated the two germline ends. DNA for the CDR3: TGTGCCAGCAGTATGGGGGCTGGAGTCAATCAGCCCCAGCATTTT. This translates into CASSMGAGVNQPQHF.

This clone was seen a few times. The rearrangement joins TRBV2 to TRBJ2-1; a weak D match, TRBD2 (6 bases). Trimming left V 6 bases short and J 7 bases short, with 13 bases between. CDR3 length equals 13 residues. Per germline, CDR1 SNHLY and CDR2 FYNNEI. CDR3 in DNA: TGTGCCAGCAGCCGCTGGCGGGAAAATGAGCAGTTCTTC. This sequence encodes CASSRWRENEQFF.

The chain combines TRBV6-5 with TRBJ2-7, with 7 nucleotides matching TRBD1. CDR1 and CDR2 from the germline V gene are MNHEY and SVGAGI. The CDR3 length is 14 residues. With V trimmed by 0 bases and J by 5 bases, 4 bases remained unmatched. CDR3 coding DNA: TGTGCCAGCAGTTACTCTGGCCAGGGGGACGAGCAGTACTTC. It encodes CASSYSGQGDEQYF.

The rearrangement joins TRBV5-4 to TRBJ2-1; a possible D gene is TRBD1 (6 bases). The V gene's germline CDR1 is SGHNT and CDR2 YYREEE (reference sequence). This CDR3 is 14 amino acids long. V lost 5 bases and J lost 3, with 12 bases in between. CDR3 loop: CASRPGQGYNEQFF. CDR3 nucleotides: TGTGCCAGCAGGCCGGGACAAGGCTACAATGAGCAGTTCTTC.

The chain combines TRBV4-1 with TRBJ1-2; a possible D gene is TRBD1 (6 bases). V gave up 0 bases and J gave up 0 bases, with 20 bases separating them. The CDR3 sequence is 19 residues long. CDR1 and CDR2 (germline): MGHRA, YSYEKL. The CDR3 reads CASSQDRWTAGSSNYGYTF. The DNA of the CDR3 is TGCGCCAGCAGCCAAGATCGATGGACAGCCGGATCCTCTAACTATGGCTACACCTTC.

The chain carries TRBV6-1 and TRBJ2-1, with 9 bases lining up with TRBD2. J gave up 5 bases and V 3 bases, and 5 bases lay outside the gene matches. Germline values: CDR1 MNHNS, CDR2 SASEGT. The CDR3 extends over 15 amino acids. In nucleotides, the CDR3 is TGTGCCAGCAGTGATTTGGGACTAGCTAACAATGAGCAGTTCTTC. Its translation is CASSDLGLANNEQFF.

This clone was detected once. This chain joins TRBV27 and TRBJ1-5, with 9 bases aligning to TRBD1. The CDR3 is made up of 17 amino acids. J lost 0 bases, V lost 3 bases, and 6 bases had no gene match. CDR1 is MNHEY, CDR2 SMNVEV, per germline (reference sequence). The CDR3 sequence is CASSLGQGQYSNQPQHF. In DNA form, the CDR3 reads TGTGCCAGCAGTTTGGGACAGGGACAGTATAGCAATCAGCCCCAGCATTTT.

The chain has TRBV30 and TRBJ1-2; 8 bases align to TRBD1. The germline V gene has CDR1 GTSNPN and CDR2 SVGIG (reference sequence). After removal of 6 bases from V and 1 base from J, the junction contained 7 bases not matched to a gene. This CDR3 comprises 14 residues. The CDR3 loop reads CACPRDRINYGYTF. In nucleotides, the CDR3 is TGTGCCTGTCCCCGGGACAGGATTAACTATGGCTACACCTTC.

J is TRBJ1-2 and V is TRBV21-1; no check of the table's D call, TRBD1, against the DNA was made. TRBV21-1 is a known pseudogene. CDR3 length: 14 residues. Here the CDR3 DNA reads TGTGCCAGCAGCCCTCGGCAGGGGCTATATGGCTACACCTTC. Translation gives CASSPRQGLYGYTF.

DNA of the CDR3: TGTGCCAGCAGCCTAGACGGCACGAACACTGAAGCTTTCTTT. This codes for CASSLDGTNTEAFF. The chain is built from TRBV7-3 and TRBJ1-1, with D unresolved. This CDR3 is 14 amino acids long. The V end was cut by 5 bases, the J end by 1 base, with 11 bases between. Germline V gene sequence: CDR1 SGHTA, CDR2 FQGTGA.

The chain couples TRBV6-5 to TRBJ2-7; TRBD1 agrees at 7 bases. The V gene end was trimmed by 6 bases and the J gene end by 2 bases; junction bases not matched to a gene: 4. Germline V gene sequence: CDR1 MNHEY, CDR2 SVGAGI. The CDR3 has 13 residues. As DNA, the CDR3 is TGTGCCAGCAGACGGACAGGTGCCTACGAGCAGTACTTC. Translation: CASRRTGAYEQYF.

This rearrangement joins TRBV2 to TRBJ1-2; 10 bases are a match to TRBD1. V gave up 1 base and J gave up 5 bases; unmatched junction bases: 7. Germline assignment: CDR1 SNHLY and CDR2 FYNNEI. This CDR3 has 16 amino acids. The DNA for the CDR3 is TGTGCCAGCAGTGAAGAAAGACAGGGGGCGGGGTATGGCTACACCTTC. It codes for CASSEERQGAGYGYTF. Full variable domain (missing parts from reference TRBV2 and TRBJ1-2): EPEVTQTPSHQVTQMGQEVILRCVPISNHLYFYWYRQILGQKVEFLVSFYNNEISEKSEIFDDQFSVERPDGSNFTLKIRSTKLEDSAMYFCASSEERQGAGYGYTFGSGTRLTVV.